Listed below are T cell receptor beta chains from one sample, sequenced in a study of shared clonotypes between healthy human individuals. The assay was immunoSEQ multiplex PCR, and TCRdb's table has in-frame clones only and misses some. The sample shows some 2 million clones, about 95% of them seen only once. Material: naive CD8+ T cells sorted from blood. All receptors come from a man aged 18 to 35 in good health. Each CDR3 is given without its conserved first and last residue.

J | V | CDR3
TRBJ2-7 | TRBV27 | ASRPLGNSDSYEQY
TRBJ1-1 | TRBV9 | ASSVSRDNAGNTEAF
TRBJ2-1 | TRBV4-1 | ASSQVLADYEQF
TRBJ1-4 | TRBV5-1 | ASRTTGGKNEKLF
TRBJ2-3 | TRBV30 | AWNFGGSDTQY
TRBJ1-4 | TRBV28 | ASSFGGGQAWDNEKLF
TRBJ1-2 | TRBV10-3 | AISDFNDRSALHYGYT
TRBJ1-4 | TRBV27 | ASSPLGRATNEKLF
TRBJ2-5 | TRBV4-1 | ANSQDRTVQETQY
TRBJ2-5 | TRBV6-5 | ASSNLRGEETQY
TRBJ2-7 | TRBV5-5 | ASSLFQRGTHYEQY
TRBJ2-7 | TRBV27 | ASSLFTAAHSEQY
TRBJ2-7 | TRBV18 | ASSPGGAGYEQY
TRBJ2-3 | TRBV2 | ASSEMGLANTDTQY
TRBJ2-7 | TRBV19 | ASSIPGTVYEQY
TRBJ1-2 | TRBV4-3 | ASSQESGERDGYT
TRBJ2-1 | TRBV9 | ASSAWDRGSYNEQF
TRBJ2-7 | TRBV7-6 | ASSPGQGAYEQY
TRBJ2-7 | TRBV19 | ASRRLDSYEQY
TRBJ1-1 | TRBV6-6 | ASSSPTGEMNTEAF
TRBJ2-7 | TRBV5-1 | ASSLGHLGDYEQY
TRBJ2-3 | TRBV7-2 | ASSLSSLDTQY
TRBJ2-7 | TRBV5-6 | ASSLVAGSNPYEQY
TRBJ2-7 | TRBV4-1 | ASSGTALGYEQY
TRBJ2-3 | TRBV6-6 | ASSYNGGLTDTQY
TRBJ1-1 | TRBV7-9 | ASSATGGTEAF
TRBJ1-2 | TRBV6-5 | ASSQQGAAAYGYT
TRBJ1-6 | TRBV2 | ASRRTDPDSPLH
TRBJ2-3 | TRBV29-1 | SIYHTSGVTDTQY
TRBJ2-5 | TRBV27 | APPVETQY